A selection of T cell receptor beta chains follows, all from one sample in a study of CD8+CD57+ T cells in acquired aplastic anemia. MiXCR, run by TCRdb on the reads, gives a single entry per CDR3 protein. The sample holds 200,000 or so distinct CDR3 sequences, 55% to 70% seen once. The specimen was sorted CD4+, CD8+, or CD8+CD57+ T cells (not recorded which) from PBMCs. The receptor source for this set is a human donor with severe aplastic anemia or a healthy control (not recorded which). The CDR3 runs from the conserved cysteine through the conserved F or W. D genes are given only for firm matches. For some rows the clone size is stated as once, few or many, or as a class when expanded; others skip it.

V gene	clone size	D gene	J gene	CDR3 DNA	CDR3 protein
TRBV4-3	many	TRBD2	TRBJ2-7	TGCGCCAGCAGCCAAGATCTGGGGCTAGCGGGGGGAACCTACGAGCAGTACTTC	CASSQDLGLAGGTYEQYF
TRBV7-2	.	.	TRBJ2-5	TGTGCCAGCAGCTTAGCTGCTCCTATTCAAGAGACCCAGTACTTC	CASSLAAPIQETQYF
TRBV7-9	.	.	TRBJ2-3	TGTGCCAGCAGCTTAGCGACTTGGGGGAGTACAGATACGCAGTATTTT	CASSLATWGSTDTQYF
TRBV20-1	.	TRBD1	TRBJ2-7	TGCAGTGCTAACGACAGGGGGCAAGGCTACGAGCAGTACTTC	CSANDRGQGYEQYF
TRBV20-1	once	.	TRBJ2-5	TGCAGTGCTACTAGACGGGAGACCCAGTACTTC	CSATRRETQYF
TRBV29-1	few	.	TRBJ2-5	TGCAGCGTTACAGGGAAGGGCGAGACCCAGTACTTC	CSVTGKGETQYF
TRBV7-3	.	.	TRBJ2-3	TGTGCCAGCAGCTTAGCGGACACAGATACGCAGTATTTT	CASSLADTDTQYF
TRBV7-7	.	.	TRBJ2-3	TGTGCCAGCAGCTTAGAGCAGGGGTCAGATACGCAGTATTTT	CASSLEQGSDTQYF
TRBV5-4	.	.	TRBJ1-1	TGTGCCAGCAACGGAGGGACTAGCGGGGGGAACACTGAAGCTTTCTTT	CASNGGTSGGNTEAFF
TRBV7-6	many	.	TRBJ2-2	TGTGCCAGCAGCTTAATAACCGGGGAGCTGTTTTTT	CASSLITGELFF
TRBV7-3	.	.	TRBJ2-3	TGTGCCAGCAGCCCCGCCCGAAGCCTTAGCACAGATACGCAGTATTTT	CASSPARSLSTDTQYF
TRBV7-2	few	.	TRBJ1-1	TGTGCCAGCAGCCCCCTAGGGCTCATGAACACTGAAGCTTTCTTT	CASSPLGLMNTEAFF
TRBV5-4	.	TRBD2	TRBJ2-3	TGTGCCAGCAGCCGCCAAGCGGGGGGGCGGACAGATACGCAGTATTTT	CASSRQAGGRTDTQYF
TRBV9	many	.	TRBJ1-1	TGTGCCAGCAGCGAAAACAGGGTGGACACTGAAGCTTTCTTT	CASSENRVDTEAFF
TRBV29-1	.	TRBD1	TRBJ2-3	TGCAGCTGCACAGGGGGACCAAACAGGGAAATGGATACAGATACGCAGTATTTT	CSCTGGPNREMDTDTQYF
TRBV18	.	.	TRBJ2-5	TGTGCCAGCTCACCCCCGGCGAGGCAAGAGGCCCAGTACTTC	CASSPPARQEAQYF
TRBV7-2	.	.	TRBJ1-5	TGTGCCAGCAGCTTAGCCCCAGGGCGAGGTCAGCCCCAGCATTTT	CASSLAPGRGQPQHF
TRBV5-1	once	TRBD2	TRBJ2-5	TGTGCCAGCAACCGGGGACTAGCGGAGCCTCAAGAGACCCAGTACTTC	CASNRGLAEPQETQYF
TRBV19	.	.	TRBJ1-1	TGTGCCAGTAGTATCCGGGAGAACACTGAAGCTTTCTTT	CASSIRENTEAFF
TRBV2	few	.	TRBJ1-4	TGTGCCAGCAGGATTACTGAAAAACTGTTTTTT	CASRITEKLFF
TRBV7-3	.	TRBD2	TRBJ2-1	TGTGCCAGCAGCTTAAGACTAGCGGACAGCTACAATGAGCAGTTCTTC	CASSLRLADSYNEQFF
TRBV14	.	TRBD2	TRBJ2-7	TGTGCCAGCAGCCAGACTAGCGGGAGTCCCTACGAACAGTACTTC	CASSQTSGSPYEQYF
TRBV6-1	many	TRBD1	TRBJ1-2	TGTGCCAGCCACGTAGGGGGGACAGGGGGCTCGGTCTATGGCTACACCTTC	CASHVGGTGGSVYGYTF
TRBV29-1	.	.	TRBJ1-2	TGCAGCGTTGAAGGGTTAGTGTCCTATGGCTACACCTTC	CSVEGLVSYGYTF
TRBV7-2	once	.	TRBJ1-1	TGTGCCAGCGCAAGAACAAGCGAAGCTTTCTTT	CASARTSEAFF
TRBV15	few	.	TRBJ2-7	TGTGCCACCAGCAGAGATAAGGCCAGATACGAGCAGTACTTC	CATSRDKARYEQYF
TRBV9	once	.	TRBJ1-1	TGTGCCAGCAGACCACTAGCGGGGACACTGAACACTGAAGCTTTCTTT	CASRPLAGTLNTEAFF
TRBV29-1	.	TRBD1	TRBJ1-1	TGCAGCGCGGGCCAGACAGGGATTAATGAAGCTTTCTTC	CSAGQTGINEAFF
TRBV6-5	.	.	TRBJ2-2	TGTGCCAGCAGTTATCTGGCGGAAAACACCGGGGAGCTGTTTTTT	CASSYLAENTGELFF
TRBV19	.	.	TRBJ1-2	TGTGCCAGTAGTACACAAGCTGTTCATGGCTACACCTTC	CASSTQAVHGYTF
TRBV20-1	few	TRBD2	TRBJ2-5	TGCAGTGCTAGAGATCGTGGCGGGACTAGCGGCCGATGGGAGACCCAGTACTTC	CSARDRGGTSGRWETQYF
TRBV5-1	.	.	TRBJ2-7	TGCGCCAGCAGCAGTACGGGGGGCAACGAGCAGTACTTC	CASSSTGGNEQYF
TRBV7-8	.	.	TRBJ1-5	TGTGCCAGCAGCCAGTCGGGCAGGCGTCAGCCCCAGCATTTT	CASSQSGRRQPQHF
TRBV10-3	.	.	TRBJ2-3	TGTGCCATCAGTGAGTACTTACCGGAGGGGGACCTCAAAGATACGCAGTATTTT	CAISEYLPEGDLKDTQYF
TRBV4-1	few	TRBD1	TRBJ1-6	TGCGCCAGCAGCCAATATACAGGGGAAGGTTCACCCCTCCACTTT	CASSQYTGEGSPLHF
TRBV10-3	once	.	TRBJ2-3	TGTGCCATTTCGTCTCAGGGGATAGATACGCAGTATTTT	CAISSQGIDTQYF
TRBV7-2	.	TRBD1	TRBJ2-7	TGTGCCAGCAGAACTGGGACAGGGCCCGAGCAGTACTTC	CASRTGTGPEQYF
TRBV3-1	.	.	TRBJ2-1	TGTGCCAGCAGCCAAAAATGGTCTAGCCCTAACAATGAGCAGTTCTTC	CASSQKWSSPNNEQFF
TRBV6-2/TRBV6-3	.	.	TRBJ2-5	TGTGCCAGCAGTAGCGACGGCACACAAGAGACCCAGTACTTC	CASSSDGTQETQYF
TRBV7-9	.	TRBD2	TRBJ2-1	TGTGCCAGCAGACTAGCGGGACTCTACAATGAGCAGTTCTTT	CASRLAGLYNEQFF
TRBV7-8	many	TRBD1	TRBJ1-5	TGTGCCAGCAGCTCGACAGGGCAGAATCAGCCCCAGCATTTT	CASSSTGQNQPQHF
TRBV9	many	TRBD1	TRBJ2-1	TGTGCCAGCAGCCCCTGGACAGGGGGCTTAGGATACAATGAGCAGTTCTTC	CASSPWTGGLGYNEQFF
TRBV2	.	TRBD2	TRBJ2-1	TGTGCCAGCAGTGGACGAACGACTAGCGGGAGGGCTTCTGAGCAGTTCTTC	CASSGRTTSGRASEQFF
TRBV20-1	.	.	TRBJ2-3	TGCAGTGCTAGAGATGTTGTTGGGGGGCTAGGAGATACGCAGTATTTT	CSARDVVGGLGDTQYF
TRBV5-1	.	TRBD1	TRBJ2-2	TGCGCCAGCAGGCCTCCCGGACAGGGTAACGGGGAGCTGTTTTTT	CASRPPGQGNGELFF
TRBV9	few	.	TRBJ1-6	TGTGCCAGCAGCGCTGCGATAGAATCACCCCTCCACTTT	CASSAAIESPLHF